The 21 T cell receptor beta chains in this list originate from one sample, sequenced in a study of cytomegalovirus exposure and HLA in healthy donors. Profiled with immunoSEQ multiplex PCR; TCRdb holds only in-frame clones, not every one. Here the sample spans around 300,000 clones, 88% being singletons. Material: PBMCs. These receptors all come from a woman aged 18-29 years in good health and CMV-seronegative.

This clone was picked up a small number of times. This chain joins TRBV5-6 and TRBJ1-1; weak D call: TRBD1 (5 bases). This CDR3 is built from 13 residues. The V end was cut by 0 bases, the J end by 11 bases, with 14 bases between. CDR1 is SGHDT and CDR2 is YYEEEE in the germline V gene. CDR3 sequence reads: CASSLGAGTLAFF. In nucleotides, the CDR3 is TGTGCCAGCAGCTTGGGGGCGGGGACTCTCGCTTTCTTT.

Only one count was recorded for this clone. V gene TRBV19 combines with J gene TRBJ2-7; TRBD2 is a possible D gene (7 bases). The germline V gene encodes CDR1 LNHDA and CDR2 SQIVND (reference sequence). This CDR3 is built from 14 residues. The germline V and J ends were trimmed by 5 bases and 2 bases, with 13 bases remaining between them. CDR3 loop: CASSLQGRAYEQYF. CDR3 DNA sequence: TGTGCCAGTAGTCTCCAGGGGAGGGCCTACGAGCAGTACTTC.

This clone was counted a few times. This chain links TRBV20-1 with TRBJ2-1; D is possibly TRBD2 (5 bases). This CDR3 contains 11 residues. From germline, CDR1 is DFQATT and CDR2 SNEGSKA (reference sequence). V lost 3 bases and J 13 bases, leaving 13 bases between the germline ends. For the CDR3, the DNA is TGCAGTGCTAGGGTGGACTCACTCCAGTTCTTC. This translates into CSARVDSLQFF.

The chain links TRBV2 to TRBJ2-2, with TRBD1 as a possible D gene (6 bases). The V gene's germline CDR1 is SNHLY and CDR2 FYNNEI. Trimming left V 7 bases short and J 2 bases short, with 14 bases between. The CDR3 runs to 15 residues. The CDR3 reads CASTPDSINTGELFF. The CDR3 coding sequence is TGTGCCAGCACCCCGGACAGCATTAACACCGGGGAGCTGTTTTTT.

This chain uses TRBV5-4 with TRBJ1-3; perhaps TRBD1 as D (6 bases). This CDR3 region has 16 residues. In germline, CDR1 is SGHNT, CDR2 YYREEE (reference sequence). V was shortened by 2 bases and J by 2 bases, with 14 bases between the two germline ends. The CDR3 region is CASSLFPDRPGNTIYF. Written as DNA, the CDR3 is TGTGCCAGCAGCTTATTTCCCGACAGGCCTGGAAACACCATATATTTT.

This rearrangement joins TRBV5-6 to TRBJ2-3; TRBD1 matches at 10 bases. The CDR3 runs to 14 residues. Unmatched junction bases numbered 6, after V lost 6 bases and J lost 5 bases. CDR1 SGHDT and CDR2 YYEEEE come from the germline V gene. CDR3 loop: CASNWDRGGDTQYF. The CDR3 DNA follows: TGTGCCAGCAATTGGGACAGGGGAGGAGATACGCAGTATTTT.

The DNA of the CDR3 is TGTGCCAGCAGCAGCCTTAGCGGGAGATCATACGAGCAGTACTTC. This gives the protein CASSSLSGRSYEQYF. The V and J genes are TRBV28 and TRBJ2-7, with TRBD2 identical over 9 bases. This CDR3 contains 15 residues. With V trimmed by 6 bases and J by 4 bases, 10 bases remained unmatched. The germline V gene has CDR1 MDHEN and CDR2 SYDVKM.

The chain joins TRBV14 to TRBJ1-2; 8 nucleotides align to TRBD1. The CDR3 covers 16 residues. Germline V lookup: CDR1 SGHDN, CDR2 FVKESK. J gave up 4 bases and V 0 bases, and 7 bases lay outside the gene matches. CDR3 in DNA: TGTGCCAGCAGCCAAGATAAGGGGACAGGCCCCTATGGCTACACCTTC. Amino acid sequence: CASSQDKGTGPYGYTF.

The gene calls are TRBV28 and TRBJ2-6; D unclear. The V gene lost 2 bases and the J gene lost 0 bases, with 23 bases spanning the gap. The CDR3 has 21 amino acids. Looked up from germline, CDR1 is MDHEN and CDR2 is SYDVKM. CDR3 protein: CASSLRGRRNPNSSGANVLTF. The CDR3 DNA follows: TGTGCCAGCAGTTTACGTGGCCGAAGAAACCCGAACAGCTCTGGGGCCAACGTCCTGACTTTC.

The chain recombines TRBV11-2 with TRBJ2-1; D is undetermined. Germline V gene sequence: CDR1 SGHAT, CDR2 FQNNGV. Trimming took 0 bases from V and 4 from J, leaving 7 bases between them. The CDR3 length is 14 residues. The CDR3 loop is CASSLEEDYNEQFF. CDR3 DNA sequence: TGTGCCAGCAGCTTAGAAGAGGATTACAATGAGCAGTTCTTC. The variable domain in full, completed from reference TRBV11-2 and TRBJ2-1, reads EAGVAQSPRYKIIEKRQSVAFWCNPISGHATLYWYQQILGQGPKLLIQFQNNGVVDDSQLPKDRFSAERLKGVDSTLKIQPAKLEDSAVYLCASSLEEDYNEQFFGPGTRLTVL.

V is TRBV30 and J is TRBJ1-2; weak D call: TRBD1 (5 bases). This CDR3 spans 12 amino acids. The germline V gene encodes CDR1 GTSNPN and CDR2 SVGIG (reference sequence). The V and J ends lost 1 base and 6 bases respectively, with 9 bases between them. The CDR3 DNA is TGTGCCTGGAGTGGTAGGGGTGATGGCTACACCTTC. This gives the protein CAWSGRGDGYTF.

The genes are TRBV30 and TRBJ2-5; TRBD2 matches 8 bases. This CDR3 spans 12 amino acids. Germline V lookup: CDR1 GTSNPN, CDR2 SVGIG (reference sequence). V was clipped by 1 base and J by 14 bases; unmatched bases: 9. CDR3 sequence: CAWSGAAGTSYF. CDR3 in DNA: TGTGCCTGGAGTGGGGCCGCCGGGACTAGTTACTTC.

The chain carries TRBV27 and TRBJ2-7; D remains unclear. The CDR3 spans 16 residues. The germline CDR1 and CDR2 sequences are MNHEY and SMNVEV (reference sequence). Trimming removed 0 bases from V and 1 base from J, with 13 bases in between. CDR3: CASSLSRSVPSYEQYF. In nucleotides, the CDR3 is TGTGCCAGCAGTTTATCTCGGTCTGTCCCATCCTACGAGCAGTACTTC.

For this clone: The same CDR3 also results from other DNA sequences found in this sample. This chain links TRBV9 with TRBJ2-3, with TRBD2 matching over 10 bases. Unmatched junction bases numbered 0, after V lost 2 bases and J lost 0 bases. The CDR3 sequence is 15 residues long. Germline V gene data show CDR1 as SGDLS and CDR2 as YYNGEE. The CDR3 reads CASSVGLASTDTQYF. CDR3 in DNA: TGTGCCAGCAGCGTGGGACTAGCGAGCACAGATACGCAGTATTTT.

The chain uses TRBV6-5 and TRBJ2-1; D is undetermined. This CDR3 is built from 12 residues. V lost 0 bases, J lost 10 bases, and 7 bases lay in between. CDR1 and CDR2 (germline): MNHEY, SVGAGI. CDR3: CASSYSGVEQFF. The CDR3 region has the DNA TGTGCCAGCAGTTACTCGGGCGTAGAGCAGTTCTTC.

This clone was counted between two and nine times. CDR3 bases: TGTGCCAGCAACCCTAGGACTAGCGGGGCCCCGCGGGAGCAGTACTTC. Its protein is CASNPRTSGAPREQYF. The chain links TRBV11-2 to TRBJ2-7; 12 bases are shared with TRBD2. CDR1 is SGHAT, CDR2 FQNNGV, per germline. The CDR3 extends over 16 amino acids. V was clipped by 7 bases and J by 7 bases; unmatched bases: 14.

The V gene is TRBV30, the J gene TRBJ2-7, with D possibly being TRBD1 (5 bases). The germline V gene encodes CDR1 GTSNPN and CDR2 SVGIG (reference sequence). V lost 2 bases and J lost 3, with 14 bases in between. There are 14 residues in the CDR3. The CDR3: CAWSRQGWLYEQYF. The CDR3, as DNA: TGTGCCTGGAGTAGGCAGGGATGGCTCTACGAGCAGTACTTC.

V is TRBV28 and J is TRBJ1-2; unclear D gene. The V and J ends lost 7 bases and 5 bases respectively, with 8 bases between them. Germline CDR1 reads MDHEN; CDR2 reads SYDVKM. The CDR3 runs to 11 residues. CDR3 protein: CASNTGYGYTF. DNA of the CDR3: TGTGCCAGCAATACGGGGTATGGCTACACCTTC.

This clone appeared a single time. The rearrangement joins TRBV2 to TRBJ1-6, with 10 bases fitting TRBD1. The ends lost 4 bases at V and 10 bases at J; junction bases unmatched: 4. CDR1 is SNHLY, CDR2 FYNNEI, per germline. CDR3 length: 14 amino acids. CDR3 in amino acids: CASSGDRGVSPLHF. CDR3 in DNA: TGTGCCAGCAGTGGGGACAGGGGCGTATCACCCCTCCACTTT.

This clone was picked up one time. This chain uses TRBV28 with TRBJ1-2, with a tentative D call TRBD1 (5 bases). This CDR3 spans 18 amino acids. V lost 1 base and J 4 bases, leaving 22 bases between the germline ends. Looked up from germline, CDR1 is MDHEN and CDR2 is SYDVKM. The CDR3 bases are TGTGCCAGCAGTTTATTGTCGCGTCGGACGGGGGACCCCTATGGCTACACCTTC. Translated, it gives CASSLLSRRTGDPYGYTF.

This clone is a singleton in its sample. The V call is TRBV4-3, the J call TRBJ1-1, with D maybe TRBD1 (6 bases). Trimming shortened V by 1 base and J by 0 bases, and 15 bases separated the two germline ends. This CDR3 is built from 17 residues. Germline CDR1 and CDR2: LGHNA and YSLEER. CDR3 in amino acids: CASSQGPGDRLNTEAFF. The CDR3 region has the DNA TGCGCCAGCAGCCAAGGTCCCGGAGACAGGCTGAACACTGAAGCTTTCTTT.